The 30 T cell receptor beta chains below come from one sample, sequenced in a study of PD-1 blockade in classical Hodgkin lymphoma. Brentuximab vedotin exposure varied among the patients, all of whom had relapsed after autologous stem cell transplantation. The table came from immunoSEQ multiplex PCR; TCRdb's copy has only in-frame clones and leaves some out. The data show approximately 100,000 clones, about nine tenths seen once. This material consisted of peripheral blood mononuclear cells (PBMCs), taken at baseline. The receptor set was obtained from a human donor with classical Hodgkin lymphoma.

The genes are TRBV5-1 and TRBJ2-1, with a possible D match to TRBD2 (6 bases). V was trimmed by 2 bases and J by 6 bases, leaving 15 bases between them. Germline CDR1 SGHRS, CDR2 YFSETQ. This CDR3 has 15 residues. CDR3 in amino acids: CASSFRGPGGNEQFF. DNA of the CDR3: TGCGCCAGCAGCTTTAGAGGCCCCGGGGGCAATGAGCAGTTCTTC. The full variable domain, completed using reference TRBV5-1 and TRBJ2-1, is KAGVTQTPRYLIKTRGQQVTLSCSPISGHRSVSWYQQTPGQGLQFLFEYFSETQRNKGNFPGRFSGRQFSNSRSEMNVSTLELGDSALYLCASSFRGPGGNEQFFGPGTRLTVL.

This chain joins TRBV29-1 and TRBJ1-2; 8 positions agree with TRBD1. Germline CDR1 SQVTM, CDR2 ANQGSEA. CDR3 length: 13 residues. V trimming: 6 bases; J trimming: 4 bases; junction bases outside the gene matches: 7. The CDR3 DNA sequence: TGCAGCGTGGCCCAAGGGACAGGCTATGGCTACACCTTC. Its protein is CSVAQGTGYGYTF.

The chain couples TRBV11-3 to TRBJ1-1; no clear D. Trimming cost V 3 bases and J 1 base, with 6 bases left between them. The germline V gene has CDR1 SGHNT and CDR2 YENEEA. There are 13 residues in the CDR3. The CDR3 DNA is TGTGCCAGCAGCTTGGGTTGGAACACTGAAGCTTTCTTT. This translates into CASSLGWNTEAFF. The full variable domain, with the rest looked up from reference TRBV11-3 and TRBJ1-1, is EAGVVQSPRYKIIEKKQPVAFWCNPISGHNTLYWYLQNLGQGPELLIRYENEEAVDDSQLPKDRFSAERLKGVDSTLKIQPAELGDSAVYLCASSLGWNTEAFFGQGTRLTVV.

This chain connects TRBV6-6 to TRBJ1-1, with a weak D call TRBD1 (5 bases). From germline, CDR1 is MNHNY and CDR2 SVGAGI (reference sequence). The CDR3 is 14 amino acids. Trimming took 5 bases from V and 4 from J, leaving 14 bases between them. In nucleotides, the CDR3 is TGTGCCAGCAGTGGGGGGACCCTGGGCACTGAAGCTTTCTTT. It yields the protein CASSGGTLGTEAFF.

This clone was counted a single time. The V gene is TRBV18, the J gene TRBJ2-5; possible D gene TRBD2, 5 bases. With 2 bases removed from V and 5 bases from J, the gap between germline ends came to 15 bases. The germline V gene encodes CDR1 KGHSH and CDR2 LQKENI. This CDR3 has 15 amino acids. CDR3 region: CASSPSGRGMETQYF. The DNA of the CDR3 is TGTGCCAGCTCACCATCCGGACGAGGGATGGAGACCCAGTACTTC.

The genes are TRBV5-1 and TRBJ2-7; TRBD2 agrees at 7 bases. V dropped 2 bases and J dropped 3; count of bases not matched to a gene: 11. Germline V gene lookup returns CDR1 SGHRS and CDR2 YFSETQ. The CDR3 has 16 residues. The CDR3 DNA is TGCGCCAGCAGCTTCCTGACTAGCTCCCCGGACTACGAGCAGTACTTC. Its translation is CASSFLTSSPDYEQYF. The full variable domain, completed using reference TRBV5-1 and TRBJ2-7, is KAGVTQTPRYLIKTRGQQVTLSCSPISGHRSVSWYQQTPGQGLQFLFEYFSETQRNKGNFPGRFSGRQFSNSRSEMNVSTLELGDSALYLCASSFLTSSPDYEQYFGPGTRLTVT.

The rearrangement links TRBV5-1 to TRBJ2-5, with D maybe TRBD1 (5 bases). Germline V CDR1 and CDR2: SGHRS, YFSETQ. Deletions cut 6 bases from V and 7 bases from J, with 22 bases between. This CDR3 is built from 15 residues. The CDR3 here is CASTPGTLRDGTQYF. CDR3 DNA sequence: TGCGCCAGCACCCCCGGAACTCTCAGGGATGGGACCCAGTACTTC.

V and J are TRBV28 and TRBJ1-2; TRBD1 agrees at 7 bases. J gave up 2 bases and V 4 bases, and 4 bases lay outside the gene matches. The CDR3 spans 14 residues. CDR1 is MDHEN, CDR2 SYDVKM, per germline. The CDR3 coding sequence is TGTGCCAGCAGTTACGGGGGACAGAACTATGGCTACACCTTC. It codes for CASSYGGQNYGYTF.

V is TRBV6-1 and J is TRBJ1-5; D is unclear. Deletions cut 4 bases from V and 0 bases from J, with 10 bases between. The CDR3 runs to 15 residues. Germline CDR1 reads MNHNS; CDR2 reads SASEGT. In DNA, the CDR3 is TGTGCCAGCAGTGCTCTCTGGCTTAGCAATCAGCCCCAGCATTTT. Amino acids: CASSALWLSNQPQHF.

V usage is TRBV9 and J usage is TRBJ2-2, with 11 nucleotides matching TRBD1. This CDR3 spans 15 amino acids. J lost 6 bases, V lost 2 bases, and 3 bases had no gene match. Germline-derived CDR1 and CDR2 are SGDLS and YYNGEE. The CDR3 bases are TGTGCCAGCAGCGTTGGACAGGGGGCGTCCGGGGAGCTGTTTTTT. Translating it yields CASSVGQGASGELFF.

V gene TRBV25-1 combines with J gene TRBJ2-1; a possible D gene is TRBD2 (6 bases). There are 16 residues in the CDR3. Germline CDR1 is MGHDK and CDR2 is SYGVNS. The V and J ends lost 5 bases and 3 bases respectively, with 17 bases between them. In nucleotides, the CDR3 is TGTGCCAGCAGTCGTGCCGGGACTTCGAACTACAATGAGCAGTTCTTC. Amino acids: CASSRAGTSNYNEQFF.

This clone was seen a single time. CDR3 region: CASSPRWESLEQYF. DNA for the CDR3: TGTGCCAGCAGCCCGAGGTGGGAGTCCCTCGAGCAGTACTTC. The chain carries TRBV9 and TRBJ2-7, with TRBD2 as a possible D gene (5 bases). V was cut by 4 bases and J by 6 bases, with 17 bases left in between. The CDR3 consists of 14 residues. Germline assignment: CDR1 SGDLS and CDR2 YYNGEE.

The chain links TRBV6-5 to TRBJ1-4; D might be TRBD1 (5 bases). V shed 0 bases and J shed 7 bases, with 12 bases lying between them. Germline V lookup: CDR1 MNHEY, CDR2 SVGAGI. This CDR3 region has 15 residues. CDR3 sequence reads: CASSYSGPPGEKLFF. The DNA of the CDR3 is TGTGCCAGCAGTTACTCGGGGCCTCCGGGTGAAAAACTGTTTTTT.

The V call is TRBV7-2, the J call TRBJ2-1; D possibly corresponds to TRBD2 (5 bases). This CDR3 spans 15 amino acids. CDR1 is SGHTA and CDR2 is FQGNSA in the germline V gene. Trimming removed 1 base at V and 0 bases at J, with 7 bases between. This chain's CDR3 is CASSLGTGSYNEQFF. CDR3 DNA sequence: TGTGCCAGCAGCTTAGGGACTGGCTCCTACAATGAGCAGTTCTTC.

CDR3 region: CASSVPLAGELFF. Written as DNA, the CDR3 is TGTGCCAGCAGCGTCCCCCTAGCCGGGGAGCTGTTTTTT. This chain connects TRBV9 to TRBJ2-2; D gene unclear. The CDR3 runs to 13 residues. The germline V gene has CDR1 SGDLS and CDR2 YYNGEE. The V and J ends lost 2 bases and 6 bases respectively, with 8 bases between them.

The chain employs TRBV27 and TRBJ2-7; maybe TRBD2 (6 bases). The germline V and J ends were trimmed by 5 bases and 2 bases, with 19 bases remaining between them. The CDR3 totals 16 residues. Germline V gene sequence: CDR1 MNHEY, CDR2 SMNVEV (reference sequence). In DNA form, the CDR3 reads TGTGCCAGCAGTCCTTCTACGGGGGAGGCTCCCTACGAGCAGTACTTC. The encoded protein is CASSPSTGEAPYEQYF.

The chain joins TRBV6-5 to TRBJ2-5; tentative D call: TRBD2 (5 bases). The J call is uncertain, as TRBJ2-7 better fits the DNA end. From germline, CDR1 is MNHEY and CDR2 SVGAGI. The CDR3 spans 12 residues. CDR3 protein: CASLSEAYEQYF. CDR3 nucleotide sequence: TGTGCCAGCCTCTCGGAGGCTTACGAGCAGTACTTC.

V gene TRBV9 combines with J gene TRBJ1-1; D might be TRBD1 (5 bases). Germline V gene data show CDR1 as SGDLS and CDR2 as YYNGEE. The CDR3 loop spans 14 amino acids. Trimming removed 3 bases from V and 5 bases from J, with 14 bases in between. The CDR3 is CASSEIDRGTEAFF. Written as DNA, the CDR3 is TGTGCCAGCAGCGAGATCGATCGGGGGACTGAAGCTTTCTTT.

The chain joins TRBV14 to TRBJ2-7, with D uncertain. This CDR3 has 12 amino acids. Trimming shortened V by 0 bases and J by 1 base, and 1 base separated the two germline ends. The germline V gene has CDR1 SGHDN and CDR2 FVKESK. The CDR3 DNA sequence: TGTGCCAGCAGCCAAGATTCCTACGAGCAGTACTTC. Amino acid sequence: CASSQDSYEQYF.

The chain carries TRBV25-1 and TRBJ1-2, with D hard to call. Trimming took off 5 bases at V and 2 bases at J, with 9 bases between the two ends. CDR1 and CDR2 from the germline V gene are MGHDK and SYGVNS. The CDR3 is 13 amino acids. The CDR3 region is CASSTGMNYGYTF. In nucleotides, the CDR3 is TGTGCCAGCAGTACCGGGATGAACTATGGCTACACCTTC.

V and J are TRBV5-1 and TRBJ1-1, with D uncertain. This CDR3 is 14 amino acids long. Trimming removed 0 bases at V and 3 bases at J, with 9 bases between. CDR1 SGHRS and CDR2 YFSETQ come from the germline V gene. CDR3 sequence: CASSLGASHTEAFF. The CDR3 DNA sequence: TGCGCCAGCAGCTTGGGGGCAAGTCACACTGAAGCTTTCTTT.

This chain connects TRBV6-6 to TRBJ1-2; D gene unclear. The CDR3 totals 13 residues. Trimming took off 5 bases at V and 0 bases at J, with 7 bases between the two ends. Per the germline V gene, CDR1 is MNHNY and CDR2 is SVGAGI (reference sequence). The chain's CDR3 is CASSQATNYGYTF. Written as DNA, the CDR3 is TGTGCCAGCAGTCAAGCGACTAACTATGGCTACACCTTC.

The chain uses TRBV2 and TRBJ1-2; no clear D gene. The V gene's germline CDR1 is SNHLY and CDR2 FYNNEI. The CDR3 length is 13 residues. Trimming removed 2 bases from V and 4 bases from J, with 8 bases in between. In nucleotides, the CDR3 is TGTGCCAGCAGTGAACTCGGCTTCTATGGCTACACCTTC. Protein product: CASSELGFYGYTF.

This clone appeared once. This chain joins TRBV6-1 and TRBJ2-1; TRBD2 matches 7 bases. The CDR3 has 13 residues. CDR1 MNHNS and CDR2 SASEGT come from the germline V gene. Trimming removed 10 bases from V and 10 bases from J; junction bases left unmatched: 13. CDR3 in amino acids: CATPGRRRREQFF. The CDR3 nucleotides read TGTGCCACTCCCGGGAGGAGGCGCCGGGAGCAGTTCTTC.

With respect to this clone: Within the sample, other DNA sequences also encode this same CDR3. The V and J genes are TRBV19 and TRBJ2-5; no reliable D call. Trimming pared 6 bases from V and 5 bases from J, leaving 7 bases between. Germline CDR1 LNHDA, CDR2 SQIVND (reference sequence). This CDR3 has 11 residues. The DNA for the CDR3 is TGTGCCAGTAGGCTAGGGGAGACCCAGTACTTC. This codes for CASRLGETQYF.

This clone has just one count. The DNA for the CDR3 is TGTGCCAGCAGTTTTCGCAATGAGCAGTTCTTC. It specifies CASSFRNEQFF. The chain employs TRBV27 and TRBJ2-1, with D uncertain. CDR1 MNHEY and CDR2 SMNVEV come from the germline V gene (reference sequence). CDR3 length: 11 residues. Trimming removed 3 bases from V and 6 bases from J, with 3 bases in between.

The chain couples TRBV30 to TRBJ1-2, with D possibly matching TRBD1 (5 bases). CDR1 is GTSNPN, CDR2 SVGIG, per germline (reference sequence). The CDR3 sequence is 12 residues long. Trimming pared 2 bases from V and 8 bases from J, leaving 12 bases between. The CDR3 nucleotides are TGTGCCTGGAGTATTCAGGGCCACGGCTACACCTTC. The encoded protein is CAWSIQGHGYTF.

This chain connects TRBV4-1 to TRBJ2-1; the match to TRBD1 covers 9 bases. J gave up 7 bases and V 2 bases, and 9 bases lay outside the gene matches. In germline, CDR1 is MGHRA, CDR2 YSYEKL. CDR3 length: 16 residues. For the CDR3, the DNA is TGCGCCAGCAGCCAACGCCCCGGGACAGGGTCAAATGAGCAGTTCTTC. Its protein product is CASSQRPGTGSNEQFF.

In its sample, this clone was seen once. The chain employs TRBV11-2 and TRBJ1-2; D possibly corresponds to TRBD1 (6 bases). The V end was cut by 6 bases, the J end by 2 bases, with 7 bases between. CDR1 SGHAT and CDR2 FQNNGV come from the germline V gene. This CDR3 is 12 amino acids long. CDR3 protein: CASRGQNYGYTF. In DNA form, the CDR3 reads TGTGCCAGCAGAGGACAGAACTATGGCTACACCTTC.

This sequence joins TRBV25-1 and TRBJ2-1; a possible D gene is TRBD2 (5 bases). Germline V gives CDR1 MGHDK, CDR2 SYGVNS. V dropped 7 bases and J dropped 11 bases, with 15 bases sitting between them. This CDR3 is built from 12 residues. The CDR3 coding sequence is TGTGCCAGCACCCTCTCGGGGTCCCAGCAGTTCTTC. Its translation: CASTLSGSQQFF.